This T cell receptor (beta chain) was identified during a study of shared clonotypes between healthy human individuals. For the study at large: Three plates were used per donor for CD4 naive, three for CD4 memory, two for CD8 naive and one for CD8 memory.

Germline V gene data show CDR1 as MDHEN and CDR2 as SYDVKM. Trimming cost V 6 bases and J 1 base, with 11 bases left between them. This CDR3 has 14 residues. With respect to this clone: The antigen remains unidentified.

General study points: Some clonotypes were shared by all four sorted-subset donors, while others were not shared. The non-shared ones had lower generation probabilities than the shared ones.

Sorted-subset replicate PCRs used 200 ng of genomic DNA. This amount corresponded to tens of thousands of T cell genomes. Here immunoSEQ multiplex PCR was the method, and the copy in TCRdb shows in-frame clones only, minus some. Of some 2,500,000 clones in the sample, 90% to 95% are singletons; the top ten hold 0.36%. The specimen was naive CD4+ T cells from PBMCs. Subset: CD45RA+ positively selected. This chain uses TRBV28 with TRBJ2-3, with D unresolved. The receptor was derived from a man between 18 and 29 years old in good health. Some clones in this sample may be carry-over from other donors' samples. The CDR3 bases are TGTGCCAGCAGCAAGATTGGAGGCACAGATACGCAGTATTTT. It yields the protein CASSKIGGTDTQYF.